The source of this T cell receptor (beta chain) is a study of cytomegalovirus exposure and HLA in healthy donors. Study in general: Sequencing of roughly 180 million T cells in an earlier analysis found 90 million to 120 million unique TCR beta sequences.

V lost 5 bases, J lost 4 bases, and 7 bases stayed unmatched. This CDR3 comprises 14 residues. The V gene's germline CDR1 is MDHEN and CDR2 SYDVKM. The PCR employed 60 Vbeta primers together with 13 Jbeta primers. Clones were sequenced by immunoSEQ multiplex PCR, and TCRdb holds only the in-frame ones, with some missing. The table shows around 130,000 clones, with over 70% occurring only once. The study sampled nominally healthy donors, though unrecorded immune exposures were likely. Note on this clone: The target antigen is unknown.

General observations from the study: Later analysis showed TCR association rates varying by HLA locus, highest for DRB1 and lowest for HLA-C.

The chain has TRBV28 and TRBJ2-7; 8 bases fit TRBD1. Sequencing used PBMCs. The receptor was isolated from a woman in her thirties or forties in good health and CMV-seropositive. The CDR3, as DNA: TGTGCCAGCAGTGGTACCGGGACAGGTTACGAGCAGTACTTC. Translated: CASSGTGTGYEQYF.